This T cell receptor beta chain derives from a study of siplizumab effects on memory and regulatory T cells. Findings and limits, study-wide: Proliferating siplizumab-culture Tregs lacked confirmation of suppressive function. The drug siplizumab significantly decreased the alloreactive sequences that could be traced to unstimulated CD4+ memory cells. Mappable CD4+ clones that were alloreactive averaged 68.8% Treg-derived with siplizumab versus approximately 30% in controls.

CDR3 length: 20 residues. Germline V CDR1 and CDR2: LGHNA, YNFKEQ. The trim removed 3 bases at V and 4 bases at J, leaving 11 bases unmatched. Produced via immunoSEQ multiplex PCR; TCRdb's table is partial and in-frame only. The sample lists some 100,000 clones, about 93% occurring once. Turning to this clone: What it recognizes is unknown.

The sample consisted of Tregs sorted from blood. V usage is TRBV4-2 and J usage is TRBJ2-2, with 16 positions matching TRBD2. The origin of this receptor is a human donor in good health. This chain's CDR3 is CASSQQRGLAGGSSTGELFF. Written as DNA, the CDR3 is TGTGCCAGCAGCCAGCAACGGGGACTAGCGGGAGGGTCGAGCACCGGGGAGCTGTTTTTT.